This T cell receptor (beta chain) is from a study of technical replicates of blood from several donors. Here immunoSEQ multiplex PCR was the method, and the copy in TCRdb shows in-frame clones only, minus some. The table shows under 85,000 clones, with 93% occurring only once. The sequenced sample consisted of T cells isolated from PBMCs. The source of this sequence is a human donor in good health.

CDR3 coding DNA: TGTGCCAGCAGCTTGAGGGGGCTGGATAATGAAAAACTGTTTTTT. It encodes CASSLRGLDNEKLFF. The chain recombines TRBV7-9 with TRBJ1-4; 7 positions match TRBD1. V shed 3 bases, J shed 4 bases, and the junction held 5 bases outside the gene matches. The CDR3 runs 15 residues. Looked up from germline, CDR1 is SEHNR and CDR2 is FQNEAQ (reference sequence).